The 17 T cell receptor beta chains presented below share a single source sample, sequenced in a study of OX40 agonist ivuxolimab in advanced cancers. The method was immunoSEQ multiplex PCR; TCRdb's version includes in-frame clones alone and lacks a portion of them. The sample holds approximately 54,000 clones; 88% are singletons and the top ten take 3% to 4%. The material sequenced was CD4+ or CD8+ T cells sorted from blood, taken in a trial of the OX40 agonist ivuxolimab. These receptor sequences come from an adult with an advanced solid tumor such as melanoma, head and neck, liver or kidney cancer.

This clone has just one count. The chain is built from TRBV10-2 and TRBJ1-5; TRBD1 agrees at 7 bases. The junction had 3 bases not matched to a gene; V was cut back by 3 bases and J by 1 base. From germline, CDR1 is WSHSY and CDR2 SAAADI. The CDR3 has 15 residues. This CDR3 reads CASSERQGSNQPQHF. CDR3 nucleotide sequence: TGCGCCAGCAGTGAACGACAGGGAAGCAATCAGCCCCAGCATTTT.

The rearrangement joins TRBV28 to TRBJ2-1, with TRBD2 matching 8 bases. Unmatched junction bases numbered 8, after V lost 1 base and J lost 9 bases. Germline CDR1 is MDHEN and CDR2 is SYDVKM. CDR3 length equals 15 residues. CDR3 in DNA: TGTGCCAGCAGTTTATTGGGACTAGTGGAGGGTGAGCAGTTCTTC. Protein product: CASSLLGLVEGEQFF.

The chain employs TRBV29-1 and TRBJ2-3, with D perhaps matching TRBD1 (6 bases). Germline CDR1 SQVTM, CDR2 ANQGSEA. The V and J ends lost 4 bases and 2 bases respectively, with 13 bases between them. The CDR3 consists of 14 residues. The CDR3, as DNA: TGCAGCGTTGGATGGACAGATGACACAGATACGCAGTATTTT. It yields the protein CSVGWTDDTDTQYF.

The chain has TRBV27 and TRBJ2-3, with 7 bases fitting TRBD1. V trimming: 5 bases; J trimming: 8 bases; junction bases outside the gene matches: 13. CDR1 and CDR2 from the germline V gene are MNHEY and SMNVEV (reference sequence). The CDR3 extends over 15 amino acids. The DNA for the CDR3 is TGTGCCAGCAGTCCCCCTGCACAGGGGACGGGTACGCAGTATTTT. Protein product: CASSPPAQGTGTQYF.

The sample holds one count of this clone. The chain combines TRBV2 with TRBJ2-5; TRBD1 agrees at 7 bases. The germline V gene encodes CDR1 SNHLY and CDR2 FYNNEI. V dropped 4 bases and J dropped 1; count of bases not matched to a gene: 9. The CDR3 consists of 16 residues. The CDR3: CASSGTGKRSQETQYF. CDR3 DNA: TGTGCCAGCAGTGGGACAGGCAAGAGGTCCCAAGAGACCCAGTACTTC.

This chain links TRBV6-1 with TRBJ2-7; TRBD1 agrees at 8 bases. The germline gives CDR1 MNHNS, CDR2 SASEGT. V shed 6 bases and J 7 bases; nucleotides not matched to a gene: 8. CDR3 size: 13 residues. The DNA of the CDR3 is TGTGCCAGCAGCACTAGACGGGACAGGGAGCAGTACTTC. Its protein product is CASSTRRDREQYF.

This rearrangement joins TRBV18 to TRBJ1-5; D is possibly TRBD1 (5 bases). The CDR3 has 18 amino acids. Germline V lookup: CDR1 KGHSH, CDR2 LQKENI. Trimming pared 2 bases from V and 0 bases from J, leaving 17 bases between. The CDR3 reads CASSPRGLGGPSNQPQHF. CDR3 nucleotides: TGTGCCAGCTCACCAAGAGGTCTCGGGGGACCTAGCAATCAGCCCCAGCATTTT.

The table lists this clone with a count of one. The V and J genes are TRBV18 and TRBJ1-5, with a tentative D call TRBD1 (5 bases). Germline V CDR1 and CDR2: KGHSH, LQKENI. Trimming left V 3 bases short and J 0 bases short, with 18 bases between. CDR3 length: 18 amino acids. The CDR3: CASSPSFGGDYSNQPQHF. The DNA of the CDR3 is TGTGCCAGCTCACCCAGTTTTGGAGGGGATTATAGCAATCAGCCCCAGCATTTT.

CDR3 region: CASSERSTGIGQYF. The DNA of the CDR3 is TGTGCCAGCAGCGAACGTTCAACAGGGATCGGGCAGTACTTC. The chain couples TRBV9 to TRBJ2-7, with D perhaps matching TRBD1 (6 bases). V was pared by 3 bases and J by 9 bases, with 19 bases between. The germline CDR1 and CDR2 sequences are SGDLS and YYNGEE. This CDR3 has 14 residues.

The chain joins TRBV6-5 to TRBJ1-2; tentative D call: TRBD1 (6 bases). This CDR3 comprises 11 residues. From germline, CDR1 is MNHEY and CDR2 SVGAGI. Trimming pared 5 bases from V and 8 bases from J, leaving 9 bases between. The CDR3: CASSTGNGYTF. The CDR3 DNA sequence: TGTGCCAGCAGTACAGGGAACGGCTACACCTTC.

This clone was recorded only once. In DNA form, the CDR3 reads TGTGCCAGCAGTGGGTTGTGGGACAATGAGCAGTTCTTC. Its protein product is CASSGLWDNEQFF. This sequence joins TRBV2 and TRBJ2-1; D ambiguous. The CDR3 is made up of 13 amino acids. Per germline, CDR1 SNHLY and CDR2 FYNNEI. V was shortened by 4 bases and J by 5 bases, with 9 bases between the two germline ends.

This sequence joins TRBV18 and TRBJ2-7; D gene unclear. The CDR3 contains 12 residues. Trimming removed 2 bases at V and 7 bases at J, with 9 bases between. Germline CDR1 KGHSH, CDR2 LQKENI. The CDR3, as DNA: TGTGCCAGCTCACCATCGGCTTCGGAGCAGTACTTC. Residues: CASSPSASEQYF.

The V gene is TRBV5-6, the J gene TRBJ2-1, with D possibly called TRBD1 or TRBD2 (5 bases each). The germline CDR1 and CDR2 sequences are SGHDT and YYEEEE. Trimming removed 4 bases at V and 8 bases at J, with 13 bases between. The CDR3 is made up of 13 amino acids. The CDR3, as DNA: TGTGCCAGCAGCCCAAGTTGGGGGTATGAGCAGTTCTTC. It encodes CASSPSWGYEQFF.

The chain recombines TRBV19 with TRBJ2-5; maybe TRBD1 (7 bases). CDR1 is LNHDA, CDR2 SQIVND, per germline (reference sequence). The CDR3 has 15 amino acids. Deletions cut 4 bases from V and 5 bases from J, with 17 bases between. The CDR3 DNA is TGTGCCAGTAGTACAGGGGGACTGACACGCGAGACCCAGTACTTC. It encodes CASSTGGLTRETQYF.

V gene TRBV6-1 combines with J gene TRBJ2-4; D may be TRBD1 (6 bases). This CDR3 contains 13 residues. Germline V gene data show CDR1 as MNHNS and CDR2 as SASEGT. The V gene lost 8 bases and the J gene lost 4 bases, with 12 bases spanning the gap. CDR3 bases: TGTGCCAGCCGTAGGGACAATAAAAACATTCAGTACTTC. This sequence encodes CASRRDNKNIQYF.

V gene TRBV5-5 combines with J gene TRBJ2-7; no clear D gene. The V gene lost 2 bases and the J gene lost 2 bases, with 17 bases spanning the gap. CDR1 is SGHKS and CDR2 is YYEKEE in the germline V gene (reference sequence). This CDR3 is built from 16 residues. DNA for the CDR3: TGTGCCAGCAGCTTCCGCCTCTTGTCGGGCACCTACGAGCAGTACTTC. Protein product: CASSFRLLSGTYEQYF.

This sequence joins TRBV6-5 and TRBJ1-2; D is undetermined. Trimming removed 7 bases from V and 5 bases from J, with 20 bases in between. Germline CDR1 MNHEY, CDR2 SVGAGI. This CDR3 contains 15 residues. Here the CDR3 DNA reads TGTGCCAGCAATAACGGGTGGATGGCTCCTTATGGCTACACCTTC. Translated: CASNNGWMAPYGYTF.